Presented here are 8 T cell receptor beta chains from one specimen sequenced in a study of T cells in Graves' hyperthyroidism and ophthalmopathy. There were TCR beta CDR3 regions amplified from RNA transcripts. In the first-round RT-PCR of the TCR CDR3, the HTBI primer set was used. TCRdb reanalysed the multiplex PCR reads using MiXCR and keeps one entry per CDR3 protein. This table has about 560,000 distinct CDR3 sequences, roughly 17% appearing once. Sequenced input: blood. The receptors derive from a woman between 18 and 30 years old with Graves' hyperthyroidism.

This clonotype was counted at least ten times. The CDR3 here is CASSLALSHPNRNTEAFF. CDR3 sequence (DNA): TGTGCCAGCAGTTTAGCGTTAAGTCACCCTAACCGGAACACTGAAGCTTTCTTT. The chain links TRBV12-3 or TRBV12-4 to TRBJ1-1; no reliable D call. Trimming removed 0 bases from V and 1 base from J, with 18 bases in between. The CDR3 is made up of 18 amino acids.

This clonotype was observed many times. The V call is TRBV3-1, the J call TRBJ1-2; 11 nucleotides line up with TRBD1. Germline CDR1 is LGHDT and CDR2 is YNNKEL (reference sequence). The V and J ends lost 2 bases and 6 bases, in that order; junction bases with no gene match: 2. This CDR3 comprises 14 residues. CDR3 nucleotides: TGTGCCAGCAGCCAAATGGGACAGGGGGATGGCTACACCTTC. This translates into CASSQMGQGDGYTF.

This clonotype was counted ten times or more. The V gene is TRBV4-1, the J gene TRBJ1-5; D unresolved. The germline V and J ends were trimmed by 6 bases and 3 bases, with 15 bases remaining between them. The CDR3 extends over 15 amino acids. Germline CDR1 and CDR2: MGHRA and YSYEKL. The CDR3 region is CASSPYISANQPQHF. The CDR3 DNA sequence: TGCGCCAGCAGTCCCTATATATCGGCCAATCAGCCCCAGCATTTT.

The chain carries TRBV6-1 and TRBJ1-2; D is possibly TRBD1 (5 bases). Trimming shortened V by 6 bases and J by 7 bases, and 18 bases separated the two germline ends. Germline-derived CDR1 and CDR2 are MNHNS and SASEGT. CDR3 length: 14 residues. CDR3 protein: CASRSTFGGFGYTF. The CDR3 bases are TGTGCCAGCAGATCCACCTTCGGGGGTTTTGGCTACACCTTC.

The gene calls are TRBV10-3 and TRBJ2-7; the match to TRBD2 covers 11 bases. Germline V gives CDR1 ENHRY, CDR2 SYGVKD. Trimming at V came to 5 bases and at J to 2 bases, leaving 2 bases not matched to a gene. The CDR3 contains 14 residues. The CDR3 coding sequence is TGTGCCATCAGTCTAGCGGGAGGTACCTACGAGCAGTACTTC. Amino acid sequence: CAISLAGGTYEQYF.

As for this clonotype: This may be a read error: a much more frequent sequence differs by one nucleotide. The chain employs TRBV10-3 and TRBJ1-1; D remains unclear. There are 13 residues in the CDR3. Germline CDR1 reads ENHRY; CDR2 reads SYGVKD. V dropped 1 base and J dropped 6 bases, with 9 bases sitting between them. CDR3 DNA: TGTGCCATCAGTGAGTTGGAGAGGGCTGAAGCTTTCTTT. It codes for CAISELERAEAFF.

The table lists this clonotype with many counts. V gene TRBV12-3 or TRBV12-4 combines with J gene TRBJ2-1; no reliable D call. Trimming took off 6 bases at V and 2 bases at J, with 11 bases between the two ends. The CDR3 extends over 14 amino acids. The CDR3 region is CASSRDWAYNEQFF. CDR3 in DNA: TGTGCCAGCAGCCGCGACTGGGCCTACAATGAGCAGTTCTTC.

Many counts were recorded for this clonotype. The chain carries TRBV28 and TRBJ2-3, with D perhaps matching TRBD1 (5 bases). The germline gives CDR1 MDHEN, CDR2 SYDVKM. The CDR3 contains 14 residues. The germline V and J ends were trimmed by 2 bases and 8 bases, with 14 bases remaining between them. CDR3 bases: TGTGCCAGCAGTTTACCACAGGAGCCTTTTACGCAGTATTTT. Its translation is CASSLPQEPFTQYF.